This is a list of T cell receptor beta chains from one sample in a study of T cells in localized non-small cell lung cancer. Using immunoSEQ multiplex PCR, the repertoire was profiled, and TCRdb retains in-frame clones only, with some absent. Here the sample spans roughly 50,000 clones, over 75% being singletons. Sequencing was performed on peripheral blood, taken before any cancer treatment. The origin of the receptors is a female donor aged 60 or older with stage II squamous cell lung carcinoma. Each CDR3 is given with its conserved first and last residue. Each record gives: V gene, D gene, J gene, clone size, CDR3 DNA, CDR3 protein. A D gene is named only where the DNA matches it firmly. Part of the rows lack a size; the others show once, few, many or a class for expanded clones.

TRBV7-9	TRBD1	TRBJ1-2	.	TGTGCGGGCAGCGGGGACAGCAAGTATGGCTACACCTTC	CAGSGDSKYGYTF
TRBV5-1	.	TRBJ2-1	.	TGCGCCAGCAGCCCAGGACAGTCCTACAATGAGCAGTTCTTC	CASSPGQSYNEQFF
TRBV6-5	.	TRBJ1-1	.	TGTGCCAGCAGCCCCTATGGGGGGCATGCTTTCTTT	CASSPYGGHAFF
TRBV15	TRBD1	TRBJ1-1	few	TGTGCCACCAGCAGAGAGAGGGGGCGGGCTGAAGCTTTCTTT	CATSRERGRAEAFF
TRBV7-6	.	TRBJ1-3	.	TGTGCCAGCAGTCGTGTAAATTGGGAAAACACCATATATTTT	CASSRVNWENTIYF
TRBV6-4	TRBD1	TRBJ1-6	.	TGTGCCAGCAGTGACACAGGGGTGGATTCACCCCTCCACTTT	CASSDTGVDSPLHF
TRBV2	.	TRBJ1-1	.	TGTGCCAGCAGTGATGGGCCCCGAACTATGAACACTGAAGCTTTCTTT	CASSDGPRTMNTEAFF
TRBV6-1	.	TRBJ2-5	.	TGTGCCAGCAGACAGGGCAGCTGGGAGACCCAGTACTTC	CASRQGSWETQYF
TRBV7-3	.	TRBJ2-5	.	TGTGCCAGCAGCTCAAGTGGGGCCCGAATAAAAGGAGAGACCCAGTACTTC	CASSSSGARIKGETQYF
TRBV2	TRBD1	TRBJ1-2	.	TGTGCCAGCAGCCCCCGGGACAGAGCTAACTATGGCTACACCTTC	CASSPRDRANYGYTF
TRBV10-2	TRBD1	TRBJ1-1	.	TGCGCCAGCAGCGGACAGGCCGCGGTCACTGAAGCTTTCTTT	CASSGQAAVTEAFF
TRBV30	TRBD2	TRBJ2-7	.	TGTGCCTGGATATCGAGCGGGGGGGCTCGGTACGAGCAGTACTTC	CAWISSGGARYEQYF
TRBV10-2	.	TRBJ2-7	.	TGCGCCAGCAGTGACCCCGGGACACGAGAGCAGTACTTC	CASSDPGTREQYF
TRBV25-1	.	TRBJ1-4	.	TGTGCCAGCAGTGACTCTTTCGTCGATCCCCGGCGAGGTGAAAAACTGTTTTTT	CASSDSFVDPRRGEKLFF
TRBV4-3	.	TRBJ1-2	few	TGCGCCAGCAGCCAAGACGCAGGGCCCTATGGCTACACCTTC	CASSQDAGPYGYTF
TRBV7-5	.	TRBJ1-2	.	TGTGCCAGAAGCTTCTGGGACACAACTAACTATGGCTACACCTTC	CARSFWDTTNYGYTF
TRBV6-5	.	TRBJ1-2	.	TGTGCCAGCAGTTACTCCACCGGGGGGCTTAACTATGGCTACACCTTC	CASSYSTGGLNYGYTF
TRBV7-9	.	TRBJ1-1	.	TGTGCCAGCAGCTATACGGGGAACACTGAAGCTTTCTTT	CASSYTGNTEAFF
TRBV18	.	TRBJ1-6	.	TGTGCCAGCTCACCATCGCTACAGGAAGGTTCACCCCTCCACTTT	CASSPSLQEGSPLHF
TRBV5-1	TRBD1	TRBJ2-1	.	TGCGCCAGCAGCTTGGTATCCGGACAGGGAGGTGAGCAGTTCTTC	CASSLVSGQGGEQFF
TRBV4-1	.	TRBJ1-1	.	TGCGCCAGCAGCGCCTGGACTAACCTTATGAACACTGAAGCTTTCTTT	CASSAWTNLMNTEAFF
TRBV7-3	.	TRBJ1-2	.	TGTGCCAGCGGCCCCGGGACCATCTCTGCGGGCTATGGCTACACCTTC	CASGPGTISAGYGYTF
TRBV6-1	TRBD2	TRBJ2-1	once	TGTGCCAGCAGGTCGGGACTAGCGGAAACCAATGAGCAGTTCTTC	CASRSGLAETNEQFF
TRBV5-1	.	TRBJ2-6	.	TGCGCCAGCAGCCCCCCTAGCCGGGCCGGGGCCAACGTCCTGACTTTC	CASSPPSRAGANVLTF